The 24 T cell receptor beta chains below were found in one sample sequenced in a study of T cells in Graves' hyperthyroidism and ophthalmopathy. What was amplified from RNA transcripts were TCR beta CDR3 regions. When the TCR CDR3 underwent first-round RT-PCR, the HTBI primer set was used. Each CDR3 protein gets one entry after TCRdb re-called the multiplex PCR reads with MiXCR. The repertoire consists of 50,000 to 55,000 distinct CDR3 sequences, with around 48% occurring once and the leading ten covering approximately 9%. The sample comprised blood. These receptors came from a woman in her forties or fifties with Graves' ophthalmopathy.

About this clonotype itself: The conserved closing phenylalanine or tryptophan is absent in this CDR3, likely reflecting a read error. The chain combines TRBV5-6 with TRBJ2-1; a possible D gene is TRBD1 (5 bases). V lost 3 bases, J lost 4 bases, and 8 bases lay in between. Germline lookup yields CDR1 SGHDT and CDR2 YYEEEE. The CDR3 contains 13 residues. CDR3 amino acids: CASSSAGYNEQFL. The CDR3 DNA reads TGTGCCAGCAGCTCCGCAGGGTACAATGAGCAGTTCCTC.

The chain has TRBV20-1 and TRBJ2-3; 8 bases line up with TRBD2. The germline CDR1 and CDR2 sequences are DFQATT and SNEGSKA (reference sequence). This CDR3 contains 14 residues. J was trimmed by 6 bases and V by 6 bases; bases with no gene match: 11. CDR3 amino acids: CSARLGASGDTQYF. CDR3 nucleotides: TGCAGTGCCAGACTGGGGGCTAGCGGGGATACGCAGTATTTT.

With respect to this clonotype: Likely a read error: the CDR3 ends without its conserved phenylalanine or tryptophan. The genes are TRBV2 and TRBJ2-2; D gene uncertain. Germline V gene sequence: CDR1 SNHLY, CDR2 FYNNEI. The CDR3 totals 10 residues. Trimming pared 4 bases from V and 6 bases from J, leaving 0 bases between. The CDR3 DNA reads as TGTGCCAGCAGTGCCGGGGAGCTGTTTTCT. Translation gives CASSAGELFS.

The chain links TRBV28 to TRBJ2-1; 7 bases map to TRBD2. Per germline, CDR1 MDHEN and CDR2 SYDVKM. There are 14 residues in the CDR3. Germline trimming cut 3 bases from V and 6 bases from J; bases unmatched to any gene: 5. Here the CDR3 reads CASSFIGGGNEQFF. The DNA for the CDR3 is TGTGCCAGCAGTTTTATAGGCGGGGGCAATGAGCAGTTCTTC. The variable domain in full, completed from reference TRBV28 and TRBJ2-1, reads DVKVTQSSRYLVKRTGEKVFLECVQDMDHENMFWYRQDPGLGLRLIYFSYDVKMKEKGDIPEGYSVSREKKERFSLILESASTNQTSMYLCASSFIGGGNEQFFGPGTRLTVL.

This clonotype came up many times. The CDR3 region has the DNA TGTGCCAGCGGCCTAGCCGCGGGGGGCACAGATACGCAGTATTTT. Translating it yields CASGLAAGGTDTQYF. This chain links TRBV28 with TRBJ2-3, with 7 bases identical to TRBD2. CDR1 and CDR2 (germline): MDHEN, SYDVKM. V lost 8 bases, J lost 1 base, and 9 bases stayed unmatched. The CDR3 contains 15 residues.

The chain carries TRBV7-3 and TRBJ1-2, with D possibly being TRBD1 (5 bases). V gave up 4 bases and J gave up 8 bases, with 17 bases separating them. Germline-derived CDR1 and CDR2 are SGHTA and FQGTGA. This CDR3 region has 14 residues. The CDR3 bases are TGTGCCAGCAGCTCAGGGACTAGCGGGAACGGCTACACCTTC. This gives the protein CASSSGTSGNGYTF.

The J gene is TRBJ2-7, the V gene TRBV12-5; D not certain. Germline V gives CDR1 LGHNT, CDR2 FRNRAP. V was pared by 1 base and J by 3 bases, with 10 bases between. This CDR3 has 14 amino acids. The CDR3 is CASGLDGVVYEQYF. In nucleotides, the CDR3 is TGTGCTAGTGGTTTGGATGGGGTAGTCTACGAGCAGTACTTC.

At least ten counts were recorded for this clonotype. This rearrangement joins TRBV5-4 to TRBJ2-1, with 11 bases lining up with TRBD1. The CDR3 contains 14 residues. CDR1 SGHNT and CDR2 YYREEE come from the germline V gene (reference sequence). The V segment lost 0 bases and the J segment 12 bases; nucleotides outside the gene matches: 5. CDR3 sequence (DNA): TGTGCCAGCAGCTTGGACCCCGGGACAGGGGGGCAGTTCTTC. Translation: CASSLDPGTGGQFF.

In this sample, this clonotype turned up many times. The CDR3 region is CASSLFGETQYF. CDR3 in DNA: TGTGCCAGCAGCTTGTTCGGCGAGACCCAGTACTTC. The chain couples TRBV5-4 to TRBJ2-5; no clear D. CDR3 length: 12 residues. Germline values: CDR1 SGHNT, CDR2 YYREEE (reference sequence). The V end lost 1 base, the J end lost 5 bases, and 6 bases lay between the germline ends. Based on the CDR3 plus reference TRBV5-4 and TRBJ2-5, the full variable domain is ETGVTQSPTHLIKTRGQQVTLRCSSQSGHNTVSWYQQALGQGPQFIFQYYREEENGRGNFPPRFSGLQFPNYSSELNVNALELDDSALYLCASSLFGETQYFGPGTRLLVL.

The rearrangement links TRBV5-8 to TRBJ2-3, with 10 positions matching TRBD2. The CDR3 is 15 amino acids. Germline V gene data show CDR1 as SGHTS and CDR2 as YDEGEE. With V trimmed by 4 bases and J by 0 bases, 2 bases remained unmatched. CDR3 DNA sequence: TGTGCCAGCAGCCCACTAGCGGGGAGCACAGATACGCAGTATTTT. Its translation is CASSPLAGSTDTQYF. Full variable domain (remainder filled in from reference TRBV5-8 and TRBJ2-3): EAGVTQSPTHLIKTRGQQATLRCSPISGHTSVYWYQQALGLGLQFLLWYDEGEERNRGNFPPRFSGRQFPNYSSELNVNALELEDSALYLCASSPLAGSTDTQYFGPGTRLTVL.

There are a few counts of this clonotype. V gene TRBV20-1 combines with J gene TRBJ1-2; 10 nucleotides agree with TRBD1. V was pared by 6 bases and J by 6 bases, with 7 bases of the junction left unmatched. Germline CDR1 and CDR2: DFQATT and SNEGSKA (reference sequence). This CDR3 has 13 residues. CDR3 sequence (DNA): TGCAGTGCGCCCCGACAGGGGGCAGATGGCTACACCTTC. It specifies CSAPRQGADGYTF.

This clonotype was counted at least ten times. The chain has TRBV7-2 and TRBJ1-2; tentatively, D is TRBD1 (5 bases). The CDR3 sequence is 13 residues long. Germline CDR1 and CDR2: SGHTA and FQGNSA. V was cut by 5 bases and J by 8 bases, with 15 bases left in between. The CDR3 is CASSPTGVYGYTF. CDR3 coding DNA: TGTGCCAGCAGCCCGACGGGGGTGTACGGCTACACCTTC.

The chain recombines TRBV27 with TRBJ1-1, with 7 bases aligning to TRBD1. Trimming at V came to 6 bases and at J to 3 bases, leaving 7 bases not matched to a gene. Germline V gene lookup returns CDR1 MNHEY and CDR2 SMNVEV (reference sequence). This CDR3 contains 14 residues. The CDR3 protein is CASSSGTADTEAFF. As DNA, the CDR3 is TGTGCCAGCAGCTCTGGGACAGCTGACACTGAAGCTTTCTTT.

This clonotype was found many times. The J gene is TRBJ2-1, the V gene TRBV11-3, with TRBD2 matching 10 bases. Germline V gives CDR1 SGHNT, CDR2 YENEEA. The J segment lost 8 bases and the V segment lost 1 base, leaving 11 bases of the junction unmatched. The CDR3 contains 17 residues. The CDR3 loop reads CASSLGAGGPSLDEQFF. The CDR3 DNA reads TGTGCCAGCAGCTTAGGAGCGGGAGGGCCGTCTTTAGATGAGCAGTTCTTC.

As for this clonotype: The CDR3 does not end in the conserved phenylalanine or tryptophan, so this is likely a read error. This chain joins TRBV14 and TRBJ2-7, with TRBD2 matching over 11 bases. Germline V gives CDR1 SGHDN, CDR2 FVKESK. The CDR3 has 17 residues. V dropped 1 base and J dropped 2; count of bases not matched to a gene: 7. The CDR3 nucleotides read TGTGCCAGCAGCCAAGGGGCTAGCGGGGGGTACGCCTACGAGCAGTACTCC. Its translation is CASSQGASGGYAYEQYS.

This clonotype was seen repeatedly, ten times or more. The V gene is TRBV19, the J gene TRBJ2-5; TRBD1 matches at 9 bases. V was pared by 7 bases and J by 3 bases, with 3 bases of the junction left unmatched. Germline assignment: CDR1 LNHDA and CDR2 SQIVND (reference sequence). This CDR3 region has 13 residues. CDR3 sequence (DNA): TGTGCCAGTAACAGGGGGCTGGAAGAGACCCAGTACTTC. Protein product: CASNRGLEETQYF.

This clonotype was picked up many times. V and J are TRBV19 and TRBJ1-1; D unresolved. The CDR3 has 12 residues. The V gene's germline CDR1 is LNHDA and CDR2 SQIVND (reference sequence). V lost 6 bases to trimming and J lost 4 bases, with 9 bases between them. The CDR3 DNA reads as TGTGCCAGTAGCCTACACGGCACTGAAGCTTTCTTT. Protein product: CASSLHGTEAFF. Full variable domain (missing parts from reference TRBV19 and TRBJ1-1): DGGITQSPKYLFRKEGQNVTLSCEQNLNHDAMYWYRQDPGQGLRLIYYSQIVNDFQKGDIAEGYSVSREKKESFPLTVTSAQKNPTAFYLCASSLHGTEAFFGQGTRLTVV.

There are many counts of this clonotype. The chain combines TRBV15 with TRBJ2-5, with 7 bases aligning to TRBD1. Germline V gene lookup returns CDR1 LNHNV and CDR2 YYDKDF (reference sequence). The CDR3 extends over 17 amino acids. V gave up 4 bases and J gave up 2 bases; unmatched junction bases: 13. The CDR3 loop reads CATSMGQMRPVQETQYF. CDR3 coding DNA: TGTGCCACCAGCATGGGACAGATGAGACCGGTACAAGAGACCCAGTACTTC.

The sample holds a few counts of this clonotype. A junction boundary mismatches the germline segment, possibly from a read error. CDR3 in amino acids: CANSHTGTGVTSTDTQYF. The CDR3 nucleotides are TGTGCCAACAGTCACACCGGGACAGGAGTTACTAGCACAGATACGCAGTATTTT. The V gene is TRBV6-6, the J gene TRBJ2-3, with TRBD1 matching 8 bases. This CDR3 spans 18 amino acids. Germline values: CDR1 MNHNY, CDR2 SVGAGI (reference sequence).

This clonotype came up many times. The CDR3 region is CATSRELYPISEPQHF. CDR3 nucleotide sequence: TGTGCCACCAGCAGAGAATTATATCCCATTTCGGAGCCCCAGCATTTT. V is TRBV15 and J is TRBJ1-5, with no clear D. Germline assignment: CDR1 LNHNV and CDR2 YYDKDF (reference sequence). The CDR3 is 16 amino acids. The V gene lost 0 bases and the J gene lost 8 bases, with 17 bases spanning the gap.

This clonotype was observed at least ten times. The limits of the CDR3 on the DNA are not certain, so only TCRdb's listed CDR3 is given. This chain connects TRBV20-1 to TRBJ2-7; the table assigns TRBD1, which was not confirmed against the DNA. The germline V gene has CDR1 DFQATT and CDR2 SNEGSKA (reference sequence). Counting both end residues, the CDR3 totals 14 amino acids. Here the CDR3 reads CSLSAALGGNEQYF.

This clonotype has more than one count but fewer than ten. The rearrangement joins TRBV18 to TRBJ1-4; 7 nucleotides align to TRBD1. Germline V gene data show CDR1 as KGHSH and CDR2 as LQKENI. The length of the CDR3 is 15 residues. Germline trimming cut 3 bases from V and 4 bases from J; bases unmatched to any gene: 5. Here the CDR3 reads CASSPRTGNNEKLFF. As DNA, the CDR3 is TGTGCCAGCTCACCGAGGACAGGCAATAATGAAAAACTGTTTTTT.

The rearrangement uses TRBV7-6 and TRBJ2-7, with 8 bases lining up with TRBD2. V lost 5 bases, J lost 7 bases, and 7 bases stayed unmatched. CDR3 length equals 13 residues. Per the germline V gene, CDR1 is SGHVS and CDR2 is FNYEAQ. The CDR3 spells CASSPGGASEQYF. CDR3 DNA sequence: TGTGCCAGCAGCCCGGGGGGGGCGAGTGAGCAGTACTTC.

This chain uses TRBV5-4 with TRBJ1-2; possibly TRBD1 for D (6 bases). The CDR3 totals 13 residues. Germline V gene sequence: CDR1 SGHNT, CDR2 YYREEE (reference sequence). Trimming removed 8 bases at V and 8 bases at J, with 19 bases between. The CDR3 here is CASSGGGAYGYTF. The CDR3 DNA reads TGTGCCAGTAGCGGCGGGGGGGCGTACGGCTACACCTTC.